This T cell receptor beta chain is drawn from a study of T cells after yellow fever vaccination. Study at large: Preparing low-cell-number fractions relied on SMART-Seq v4 Ultra Low Input.

Trimming cost V 0 bases and J 5 bases, with 7 bases left between them. The length of the CDR3 is 14 residues. Germline V gene sequence: CDR1 MRHNA, CDR2 SNTAGT. This clonotype showed up many times. Its target is not known. MiXCR, applied by TCRdb to the 5' RACE reads, yields one record per CDR3 protein. Among approximately 170,000 distinct CDR3 sequences listed, 11% were seen once. General observations from the study: Subsequent booster samples again held most clones from primary vaccination (96% CD4, over 80% CD8).

Sample: CD8+ T cells sorted from PBMCs, taken 15 days after the yellow fever booster vaccination. This sequence was found in a man aged 18-30 years who received the YFV17D yellow fever vaccine. V usage is TRBV6-4 and J usage is TRBJ2-2; perhaps D is TRBD1 or TRBD2 (5 bases each). The CDR3 reads CASSDSGDTGELFF. CDR3 bases: TGTGCCAGCAGTGACTCGGGGGATACCGGGGAGCTGTTTTTT.